This entry is about one T cell receptor (beta chain). Its target is unknown. The entry originates in a study of T cell repertoires in cytomegalovirus infection. Overall study: Based on public TCR beta signatures, there were indications of CMV infection and of a matching HLA type.

CDR3 length: 13 residues. Germline V gene lookup returns CDR1 MNHEY and CDR2 SVGEGT. Trimming took 0 bases from V and 4 from J, leaving 6 bases between them. Study findings and constraints: The response measured ex vivo was dominated by TCR beta clonotypes (HLA-C-restricted and CMV-specific). Cumulative public TCR beta family frequency identified carriers of CMV plus the relevant HLA.

TCRdb reprocessed the reads with MiXCR, giving one entry per CDR3 protein. The sample holds 150,000 to 200,000 distinct CDR3 sequences, about 30% seen once. Sequenced: PBMCs. This chain links TRBV6-2 or TRBV6-3 with TRBJ2-5, with D possibly matching TRBD2 (5 bases). This sequence originates from a human donor in good health (CMV status not recorded). Some clones in this sample may be carry-over from other donors' samples. The DNA for the CDR3 is TGTGCCAGCAGTTACTCGGCGGGAGAGACCCAGTACTTC. Translated, it gives CASSYSAGETQYF.